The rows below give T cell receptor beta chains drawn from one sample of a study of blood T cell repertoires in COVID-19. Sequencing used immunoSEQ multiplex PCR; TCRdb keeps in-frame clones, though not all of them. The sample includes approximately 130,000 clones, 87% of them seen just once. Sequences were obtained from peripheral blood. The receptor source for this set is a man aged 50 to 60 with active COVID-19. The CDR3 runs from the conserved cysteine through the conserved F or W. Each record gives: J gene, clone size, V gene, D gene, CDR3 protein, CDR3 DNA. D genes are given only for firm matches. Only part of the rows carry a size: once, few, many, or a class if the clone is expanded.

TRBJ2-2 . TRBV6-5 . CASSYQGLNTGELFF TGTGCCAGCAGTTACCAGGGGCTGAACACCGGGGAGCTGTTTTTT
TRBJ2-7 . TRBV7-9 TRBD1 CASSKGTVSYYEQYF TGTGCCAGCAGCAAGGGGACAGTTTCCTACTACGAGCAGTACTTC
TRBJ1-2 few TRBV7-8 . CASSPGVNYGYTF TGTGCCAGCAGCCCGGGGGTTAACTATGGCTACACCTTC
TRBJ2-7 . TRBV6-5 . CASSLVFVYEQYF TGTGCCAGCAGTCTCGTCTTCGTCTACGAGCAGTACTTC
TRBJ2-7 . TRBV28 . CASSLAPRGQYF TGTGCCAGCAGTTTAGCTCCTAGAGGGCAGTACTTC
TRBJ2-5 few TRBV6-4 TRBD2 CASSDRTSGGRQETQYF TGTGCCAGCAGTGACAGGACTAGCGGGGGGCGCCAAGAGACCCAGTACTTC
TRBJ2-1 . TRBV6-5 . CASSLDILRGNEQFF TGTGCCAGCAGCCTGGACATCTTACGGGGGAATGAGCAGTTCTTC
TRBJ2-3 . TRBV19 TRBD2 CASSISAGVSTDTQYF TGTGCCAGTAGTATATCTGCGGGGGTGAGCACAGATACGCAGTATTTT
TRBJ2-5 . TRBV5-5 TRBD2 CASSFTGGLFETQYF TGTGCCAGCAGCTTCACGGGGGGGCTTTTTGAGACCCAGTACTTC
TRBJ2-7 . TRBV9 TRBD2 CASGVGAGGYEQYF TGTGCCAGCGGAGTAGGGGCGGGGGGATACGAGCAGTACTTC
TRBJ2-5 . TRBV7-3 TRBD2 CASSPAGGKETQYF TGTGCCAGCAGCCCAGCGGGGGGGAAAGAGACCCAGTACTTC
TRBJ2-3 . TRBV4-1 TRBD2 CASSPFGLAETDTQYF TGCGCCAGCAGCCCCTTCGGACTAGCGGAAACAGATACGCAGTATTTT
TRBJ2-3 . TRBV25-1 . CASSESRGGLDTQYF TGTGCCAGCAGTGAATCAAGGGGAGGCTTAGATACGCAGTATTTT
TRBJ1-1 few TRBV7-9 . CAGAGGSATEAFF TGTGCCGGCGCTGGAGGGTCGGCCACTGAAGCTTTCTTT
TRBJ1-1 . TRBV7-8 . CASSSQRMNTEAFF TGTGCCAGCAGCTCGCAGCGGATGAACACTGAAGCTTTCTTT
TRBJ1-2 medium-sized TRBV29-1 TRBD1 CSVDAWGTDGYTF TGCAGCGTCGATGCTTGGGGGACAGATGGCTACACCTTC
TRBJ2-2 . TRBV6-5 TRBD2 CASSYNYGTSTGELFF TGTGCCAGCAGTTACAATTATGGGACTAGCACCGGGGAGCTGTTTTTT
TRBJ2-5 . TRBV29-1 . CSVEEGGLWQETQYF TGCAGCGTTGAAGAGGGGGGGCTTTGGCAAGAGACCCAGTACTTC
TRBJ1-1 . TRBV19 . CASSILVERLNTEAFF TGTGCCAGTAGTATCTTGGTGGAGAGACTGAACACTGAAGCTTTCTTT
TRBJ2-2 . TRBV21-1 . CASIPAGGNTGELFF TGTGCCAGTATTCCTGCGGGGGGGAACACCGGGGAGCTGTTTTTT
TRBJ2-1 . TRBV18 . CASSLSAEFFGEFF TGTGCCAGCTCACTGTCCGCCGAGTTTTTCGGGGAGTTCTTC
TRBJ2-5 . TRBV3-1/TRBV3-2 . CASSQAALWETQYF TGTGCCAGCAGCCAAGCCGCACTTTGGGAGACCCAGTACTTC
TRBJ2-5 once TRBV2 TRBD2 CASSLTGTSGVIRETQYF TGTGCCAGCAGTCTAACCGGGACTAGCGGGGTGATTCGGGAGACCCAGTACTTC
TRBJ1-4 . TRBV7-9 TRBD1 CASSPRTGRGEKLFF TGTGCCAGCAGCCCGAGGACAGGGAGAGGTGAAAAACTGTTTTTT
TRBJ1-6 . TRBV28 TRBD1 CASTFEGQGIKPLHF TGTGCCAGCACCTTCGAGGGACAGGGGATTAAGCCCCTCCACTTT
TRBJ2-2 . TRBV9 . CASSVGVGGGTGELFF TGTGCCAGCAGCGTAGGGGTGGGCGGAGGAACCGGGGAGCTGTTTTTT
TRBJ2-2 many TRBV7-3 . CASSRGGDTGELFF TGTGCCAGCAGCCGGGGCGGGGACACCGGGGAGCTGTTTTTT
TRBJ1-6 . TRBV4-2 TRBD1 CASSLTPSDRGNSPLHF TGTGCCAGCAGCTTGACCCCCTCTGACAGGGGCAATTCACCCCTCCACTTT
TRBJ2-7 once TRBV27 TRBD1 CASSPGQGAYEQYF TGTGCCAGCAGTCCCGGACAGGGGGCCTACGAGCAGTACTTC
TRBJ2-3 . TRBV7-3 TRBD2 CASSASGRLEDTQYF TGTGCCAGCAGCGCGAGCGGGAGGTTAGAAGATACGCAGTATTTT
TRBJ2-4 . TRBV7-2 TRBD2 CASSLVGASGDLYKNIQYF TGTGCCAGCAGCTTAGTTGGGGCTAGCGGGGATCTATACAAAAACATTCAGTACTTC
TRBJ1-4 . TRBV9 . CASSVAEGTNEKLFF TGTGCCAGCAGCGTAGCTGAGGGAACTAATGAAAAACTGTTTTTT
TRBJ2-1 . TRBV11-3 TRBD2 CASSLGGGARGEQFF TGTGCCAGCAGCTTAGGCGGGGGGGCCCGTGGGGAGCAGTTCTTC
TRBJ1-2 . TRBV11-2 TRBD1 CASSLGQGSFNTF TGTGCCAGCAGCTTAGGACAGGGATCTTTTAACACCTTC
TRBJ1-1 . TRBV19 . CASSGYREGAFF TGTGCCAGTAGTGGGTACAGGGAAGGAGCTTTCTTT
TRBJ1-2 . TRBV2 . CASSERAGTNYGYTF TGTGCCAGCAGTGAAAGGGCAGGGACTAACTATGGCTACACCTTC
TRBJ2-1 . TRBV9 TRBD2 CASSEAGGSYNEQFF TGTGCCAGCAGCGAAGCGGGGGGGTCCTACAATGAGCAGTTCTTC
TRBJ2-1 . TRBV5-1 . CASSPTGYNEQFF TGCGCCAGCAGCCCTACAGGGTACAATGAGCAGTTCTTC
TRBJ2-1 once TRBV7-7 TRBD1 CASSTTGGEQFF TGTGCCAGCAGCACAACAGGGGGTGAGCAGTTCTTC
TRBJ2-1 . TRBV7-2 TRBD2 CASSAGLAGGSSYNEQFF TGTGCCAGCAGCGCGGGACTAGCGGGGGGGAGCTCCTACAATGAGCAGTTCTTC
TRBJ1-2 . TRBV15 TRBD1 CATSRGTAVNYGYTF TGTGCCACCAGCAGGGGGACAGCCGTTAACTATGGCTACACCTTC